The text below deals with one TCR beta chain. The sample holds many counts of this clonotype. Its antigen specificity is not known. No much larger clonotype is one base removed from it; base qualities were not supplied. Per the germline V gene, SGHRS is the CDR1 and YFSETQ is the CDR2. The CDR3 has 15 amino acids, counting the end cysteine and phenylalanine. The only DNA kept is the CDR3, 45 bases in frame from the first base. At the junction V is shortened by 4 bases and J by 8 bases; bases outside the gene matches: 8. The data were taken from a study of CD8+CD57+ T cells in acquired aplastic anemia (dated by TCRdb to 2016 to 2019). With respect to the entire study: On average, sorted CD4+ and CD8+ cells yielded around 3.5 ug of extracted DNA, with a range of roughly 0.17 to 30 ug. CD8+CD57+ expansion was defined as frequency above the mean frequency observed in healthy subjects. The study at large found these results: Some 31 CD8+ CDR3 sequences were shared between patients and controls but appeared highly expressed in patients and within their immunodominant clones. No significant difference in CD8+ Simpson's diversity was found between patients and healthy controls (P=0.060).

TCR beta VDJ combination and CDR3 sequence profiling used genomic DNA as the template. An Illumina HiSeq 2000 was used for TCR repertoire sequencing. As for the authors' bioinformatics: Repertoire assessment relied on Simpson's diversity index, CDR3 size and DJ length profiles, and TRBV/TRBJ rearrangement plots. The most abundant DNA sequence in the deep sequencing data was defined as the immunodominant clone. CDR3 amino acid sequences were screened for sharing across subjects and were compared with published repertoires and the VDJdb database. In TCRdb, the public reads were trimmed at Q25 with fastp and aligned with MiXCR, with productive beta chains retained. Entries that share a CDR3 protein sequence are merged under the most common genes and DNA. The V and J calls come from TCRdb's annotation, not from the publication. This sample lists about 160,000 distinct CDR3 sequences; 40% to 55% were detected once. The leading ten clones occupy approximately 3% of the sample.

Flow cytometry had shown CD8+CD57+ cell expansion in the patients selected for sequencing. Every patient had severe acquired aplastic anemia, diagnosed using the International Study of Aplastic Anemia and Agranulocytosis and Camitta criteria. No patient had received any therapy when blood was sampled. In this study, sorted CD4+ and CD8+ T cells from the blood of healthy subjects and of severe aplastic anemia patients had their TCR repertoires deep-sequenced. In the USA, patient enrollment took place under clinicaltrials.gov protocols 00001620, 01623167, 00001397, 00071045, 00081523 and 00961064. Ficoll-Paque density gradient centrifugation was used to isolate peripheral blood mononuclear cells. Before DNA was extracted, CD4+ and CD8+ T cells were sorted using either FACS or magnetic beads.

Sequencing was performed on sorted CD4+, CD8+, or CD8+CD57+ T cells (not recorded which) from PBMCs. The receptor comes from a human donor with aplastic anemia. This chain is built from TRBV5-1 and TRBJ2-1; 11 nucleotides in the junction match TRBD2. The CDR3 sequence is CASSPTSGSKYEQFF. The DNA sequence is TGCGCCAGCAGCCCAACTAGCGGGAGCAAATATGAGCAGTTCTTC.